Listed here are 21 T cell receptor beta chains from one sample, sequenced in a study of T cell repertoires in cytomegalovirus infection. TCRdb re-called the reads with MiXCR, one entry per CDR3 protein. The sample has some 250,000 distinct CDR3 sequences; roughly 10% are singletons. Source material: PBMCs. The receptors shown here come from a human donor in good health (CMV status not recorded). Some clones in this sample may be carry-over from other donors' samples.

This clonotype was counted ten times or more. The chain links TRBV7-2 to TRBJ1-4, with D hard to call. The germline V gene encodes CDR1 SGHTA and CDR2 FQGNSA. CDR3 length equals 12 residues. Deletions cut 0 bases from V and 8 bases from J, with 4 bases between. CDR3 in DNA: TGTGCCAGCAGCTTAGCGACAGAAAAACTGTTTTTT. Protein: CASSLATEKLFF.

This clonotype was detected ten times or more. The chain has TRBV20-1 and TRBJ2-7, with a tentative D call TRBD1 (6 bases). V lost 7 bases and J lost 2, with 18 bases in between. The CDR3 is 14 amino acids. Looked up from germline, CDR1 is DFQATT and CDR2 is SNEGSKA (reference sequence). CDR3 loop: CSVQGTGNTYEQYF. CDR3 coding DNA: TGCAGTGTGCAGGGGACGGGAAACACCTACGAGCAGTACTTC.

In the case of this clonotype: A read error may explain this, as a much larger clone is one base away. The chain couples TRBV7-2 to TRBJ1-4, with D perhaps matching TRBD1 (5 bases). Germline CDR1 SGHTA, CDR2 FQGNSA. This CDR3 region has 16 residues. The CDR3 sequence: CVSSGGTGLANEKLFF. For the CDR3, the DNA is TGTGTCAGCAGCGGAGGGACGGGGCTAGCTAATGAAAAACTGTTTTTT. Full variable domain (outside the CDR3, taken from reference TRBV7-2 and TRBJ1-4): GAGVSQSPSNKVTEKGKDVELRCDPISGHTALYWYRQSLGQGLEFLIYFQGNSAPDKSGLPSDRFSAERTGGSVSTLTIQRTQQEDSAVYLCVSSGGTGLANEKLFFGSGTQLSVL.

This clonotype was seen ten or more times. V is TRBV7-2 and J is TRBJ2-1, with TRBD2 matching over 7 bases. This CDR3 has 16 amino acids. J lost 9 bases, V lost 2 bases, and 13 bases had no gene match. Germline loops: CDR1 SGHTA, CDR2 FQGNSA. The CDR3 DNA is TGTGCCAGCAGCTTAAGGGGCGGAGCGGGATCTGGTGAGCAGTTCTTC. This translates into CASSLRGGAGSGEQFF.

This clonotype was observed many times. The rearrangement uses TRBV7-2 and TRBJ2-2, with TRBD2 as a possible D gene (6 bases). V was shortened by 4 bases and J by 2 bases, with 17 bases between the two germline ends. CDR1 and CDR2 from the germline V gene are SGHTA and FQGNSA. This CDR3 is built from 17 residues. CDR3 protein: CASSWGRLARNTGELFF. The CDR3 region has the DNA TGTGCCAGCAGCTGGGGTAGGCTAGCGAGAAACACCGGGGAGCTGTTTTTT.

This clonotype has ten or more counts. The chain recombines TRBV28 with TRBJ2-7; 10 bases fit TRBD1. V trimming: 5 bases; J trimming: 3 bases; junction bases outside the gene matches: 7. This CDR3 region has 15 residues. Germline V CDR1 and CDR2: MDHEN, SYDVKM. CDR3 nucleotide sequence: TGTGCCAGCAGTCCCCCCGGGACAGGGGACTACGAGCAGTACTTC. It is translated as CASSPPGTGDYEQYF.

This clonotype has more than one count but fewer than ten. V and J are TRBV6-2 or TRBV6-3 and TRBJ2-7; no clear D gene. The germline V gene has CDR1 MNHEY and CDR2 SVGEGT. The germline V and J ends were trimmed by 3 bases and 3 bases, with 6 bases remaining between them. This CDR3 has 12 amino acids. This CDR3 is CASSYTVYEQYF. The CDR3 bases are TGTGCCAGCAGTTATACGGTCTACGAGCAGTACTTC.

This clonotype occurred a few times. V usage is TRBV6-2 or TRBV6-3 and J usage is TRBJ1-1, with D possibly TRBD1 on 5 matching bases. The germline V gene encodes CDR1 MNHEY and CDR2 SVGEGT. Trimming shortened V by 7 bases and J by 3 bases, and 12 bases separated the two germline ends. The CDR3 consists of 13 residues. CDR3 coding DNA: TGTGCCAGCAAGCTACAGGAGGACACTGAAGCTTTCTTT. It yields the protein CASKLQEDTEAFF.

In this sample, this clonotype turned up many times. The chain couples TRBV7-6 to TRBJ2-1; D uncertain. The CDR3 covers 12 residues. The V gene's germline CDR1 is SGHVS and CDR2 FNYEAQ. Trimming shortened V by 2 bases and J by 7 bases, and 6 bases separated the two germline ends. CDR3 sequence reads: CASSLHGNEQFF. CDR3 bases: TGTGCCAGCAGCTTACATGGAAATGAGCAGTTCTTC. The full variable domain, in which reference TRBV7-6 and TRBJ2-1 provide the parts outside the CDR3, is GAGVSQSPRYKVTKRGQDVALRCDPISGHVSLYWYRQALGQGPEFLTYFNYEAQQDKSGLPNDRFSAERPEGSISTLTIQRTEQRDSAMYRCASSLHGNEQFFGPGTRLTVL.

This chain links TRBV19 with TRBJ1-1, with D possibly being TRBD1 (5 bases). V was pared by 1 base and J by 1 base, with 10 bases between. CDR3 length equals 15 residues. The germline gives CDR1 LNHDA, CDR2 SQIVND (reference sequence). Written as DNA, the CDR3 is TGTGCCAGTAGTATAGTGGGAGGGGCGAACACTGAAGCTTTCTTT. Protein: CASSIVGGANTEAFF.

The table lists this clonotype with many counts. The chain couples TRBV7-2 to TRBJ2-5; D is possibly TRBD2 (6 bases). V was shortened by 4 bases and J by 5 bases, with 20 bases between the two germline ends. The CDR3 extends over 16 amino acids. Per germline, CDR1 SGHTA and CDR2 FQGNSA. The DNA of the CDR3 is TGTGCCAGCAGCTATGGACGGGGACTGGCGGGGGAGACCCAGTACTTC. Protein product: CASSYGRGLAGETQYF.

The table lists this clonotype with many counts. CDR3 protein: CSARDAGRGSNQPQHF. DNA for the CDR3: TGCAGTGCTAGAGATGCCGGAAGGGGTTCCAATCAGCCCCAGCATTTT. The chain combines TRBV20-1 with TRBJ1-5; the D gene is possibly TRBD1 (5 bases). V lost 0 bases to trimming and J lost 3 bases, with 15 bases between them. The CDR3 loop spans 16 amino acids. CDR1 is DFQATT, CDR2 SNEGSKA, per germline (reference sequence).

The chain joins TRBV5-1 to TRBJ2-7; D is undetermined. The CDR3 covers 15 residues. The germline V and J ends were trimmed by 0 bases and 0 bases, with 10 bases remaining between them. From germline, CDR1 is SGHRS and CDR2 YFSETQ. CDR3 region: CASSLAAASSYEQYF. The CDR3 region has the DNA TGCGCCAGCAGCTTGGCCGCGGCTAGCTCCTACGAGCAGTACTTC.

This clonotype was picked up many times. This chain connects TRBV19 to TRBJ2-1; TRBD2 aligns across 9 bases. V was pared by 5 bases and J by 7 bases, with 9 bases of the junction left unmatched. Germline CDR1 is LNHDA and CDR2 is SQIVND (reference sequence). The CDR3 sequence is 15 residues long. CDR3 sequence reads: CASSPFGGGANEQFF. DNA of the CDR3: TGTGCCAGTAGTCCTTTTGGCGGGGGGGCGAATGAGCAGTTCTTC.

The gene calls are TRBV19 and TRBJ2-1; tentatively, D is TRBD1 (6 bases). Germline V gene sequence: CDR1 LNHDA, CDR2 SQIVND (reference sequence). The CDR3 extends over 13 amino acids. The germline V and J ends were trimmed by 5 bases and 10 bases, with 15 bases remaining between them. As DNA, the CDR3 is TGTGCCAGTAGTTCCCAGACAGGCAACGAGCAGTTCTTC. Its translation: CASSSQTGNEQFF.

This clonotype was recorded a few times. The chain carries TRBV6-2 or TRBV6-3 and TRBJ1-1; the D is unclear. Trimming removed 5 bases from V and 2 bases from J, with 15 bases in between. The CDR3 spans 15 residues. Germline V lookup: CDR1 MNHEY, CDR2 SVGEGT. CDR3 in DNA: TGTGCCAGCAGTCCATCGGCAACTGGAAACACTGAAGCTTTCTTT. Residues: CASSPSATGNTEAFF.

This clonotype was picked up many times. The rearrangement joins TRBV7-2 to TRBJ2-3; no firm D call. Germline loops: CDR1 SGHTA, CDR2 FQGNSA. V gave up 4 bases and J gave up 0 bases, with 14 bases separating them. This CDR3 is built from 16 residues. The chain's CDR3 is CASSSHPRPSTDTQYF. In DNA form, the CDR3 reads TGTGCCAGCAGCTCGCACCCCCGACCTAGCACAGATACGCAGTATTTT.

This clonotype was recorded a few times. The chain couples TRBV7-2 to TRBJ1-1, with D perhaps TRBD1 (5 bases). Germline V gene lookup returns CDR1 SGHTA and CDR2 FQGNSA. With 5 bases removed from V and 5 bases from J, the gap between germline ends came to 21 bases. The CDR3 runs to 16 residues. The CDR3 coding sequence is TGTGCCAGCAGCGCTTACCAGGGTATGGTGTTGACTGAAGCTTTCTTT. This codes for CASSAYQGMVLTEAFF.

The sample holds many counts of this clonotype. The chain combines TRBV5-1 with TRBJ2-1; D is unclear. Per the germline V gene, CDR1 is SGHRS and CDR2 is YFSETQ. V lost 4 bases and J 0 bases, leaving 11 bases between the germline ends. The CDR3 sequence is 15 residues long. CDR3 loop: CASSTQDSSYNEQFF. The CDR3 DNA is TGCGCCAGCAGCACTCAAGATAGCTCCTACAATGAGCAGTTCTTC.

Written as DNA, the CDR3 is TGTGCCAGCCGTTGGGGGAGGAACGAGCAGTACTTC. Its translation is CASRWGRNEQYF. The chain recombines TRBV6-2 or TRBV6-3 with TRBJ2-7, with D possibly being TRBD2 (6 bases). The V end was cut by 8 bases, the J end by 5 bases, with 13 bases between. The CDR3 is made up of 12 amino acids. CDR1 is MNHEY, CDR2 SVGEGT, per germline.

This clonotype was detected ten times or more. The V call is TRBV7-6, the J call TRBJ2-6; possibly TRBD2 for D (5 bases). The CDR3 totals 16 residues. Deletions cut 4 bases from V and 1 base from J, with 11 bases between. Germline loops: CDR1 SGHVS, CDR2 FNYEAQ. CDR3 region: CASSSSPRSGANVLTF. The CDR3 DNA sequence: TGTGCCAGCAGCTCTAGCCCGAGGTCTGGGGCCAACGTCCTGACTTTC.